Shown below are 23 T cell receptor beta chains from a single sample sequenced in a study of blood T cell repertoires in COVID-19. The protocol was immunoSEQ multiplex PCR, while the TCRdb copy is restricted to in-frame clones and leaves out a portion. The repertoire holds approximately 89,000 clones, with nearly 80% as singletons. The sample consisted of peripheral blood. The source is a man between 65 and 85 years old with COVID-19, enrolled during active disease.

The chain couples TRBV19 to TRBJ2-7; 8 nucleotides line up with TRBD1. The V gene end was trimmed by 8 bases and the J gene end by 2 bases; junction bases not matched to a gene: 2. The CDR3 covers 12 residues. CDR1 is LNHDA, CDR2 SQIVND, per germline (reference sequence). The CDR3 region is CASGDRTYEQYF. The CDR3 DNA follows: TGTGCCAGTGGGGACAGGACCTACGAGCAGTACTTC.

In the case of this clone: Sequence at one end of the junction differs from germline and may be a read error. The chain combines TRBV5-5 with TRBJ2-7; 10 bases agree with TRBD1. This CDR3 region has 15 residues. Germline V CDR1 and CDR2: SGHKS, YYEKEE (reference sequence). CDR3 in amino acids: CARSRGGQGSYEQYF. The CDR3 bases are TGTGCCCGCAGCCGGGGGGGACAGGGGTCCTACGAGCAGTACTTC.

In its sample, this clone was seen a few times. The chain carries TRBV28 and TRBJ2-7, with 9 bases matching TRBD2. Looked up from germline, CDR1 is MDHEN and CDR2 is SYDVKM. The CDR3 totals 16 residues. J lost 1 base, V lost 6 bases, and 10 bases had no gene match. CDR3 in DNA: TGTGCCAGCAGATTCGCAGCGGGGGGTCTTTCCTACGAGCAGTACTTC. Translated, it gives CASRFAAGGLSYEQYF. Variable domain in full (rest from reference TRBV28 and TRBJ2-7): DVKVTQSSRYLVKRTGEKVFLECVQDMDHENMFWYRQDPGLGLRLIYFSYDVKMKEKGDIPEGYSVSREKKERFSLILESASTNQTSMYLCASRFAAGGLSYEQYFGPGTRLTVT.

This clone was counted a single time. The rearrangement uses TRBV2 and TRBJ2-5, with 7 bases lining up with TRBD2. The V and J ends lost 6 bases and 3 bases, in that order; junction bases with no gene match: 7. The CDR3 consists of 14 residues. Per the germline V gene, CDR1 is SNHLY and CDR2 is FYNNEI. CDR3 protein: CASRTRLAEETQYF. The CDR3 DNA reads TGTGCCAGCAGGACGAGACTAGCAGAAGAGACCCAGTACTTC.

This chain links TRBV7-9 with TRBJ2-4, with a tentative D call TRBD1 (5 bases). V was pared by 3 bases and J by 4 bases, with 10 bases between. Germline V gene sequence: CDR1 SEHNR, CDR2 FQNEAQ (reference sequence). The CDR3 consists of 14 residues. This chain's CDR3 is CASSFSQGKNIQYF. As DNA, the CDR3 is TGTGCCAGCAGCTTTAGCCAGGGAAAAAACATTCAGTACTTC.

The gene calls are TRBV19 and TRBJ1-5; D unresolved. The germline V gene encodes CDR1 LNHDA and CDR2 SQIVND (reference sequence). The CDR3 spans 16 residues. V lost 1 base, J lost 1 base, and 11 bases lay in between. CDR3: CASSIVGSRSNQPQHF. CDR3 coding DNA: TGTGCCAGTAGTATAGTGGGTAGCAGAAGCAATCAGCCCCAGCATTTT.

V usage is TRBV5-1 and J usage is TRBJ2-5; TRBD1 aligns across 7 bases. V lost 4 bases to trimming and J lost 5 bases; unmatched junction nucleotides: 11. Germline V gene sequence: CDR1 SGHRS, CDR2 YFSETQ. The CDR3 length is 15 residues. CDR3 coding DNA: TGCGCCAGCAGCCTCAATCCAGGGGGTCAGGAGACCCAGTACTTC. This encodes CASSLNPGGQETQYF.

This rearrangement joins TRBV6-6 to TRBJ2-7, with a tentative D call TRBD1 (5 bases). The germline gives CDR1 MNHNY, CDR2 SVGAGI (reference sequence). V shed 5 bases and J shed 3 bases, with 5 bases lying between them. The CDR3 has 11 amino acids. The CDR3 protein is CASSDSYEQYF. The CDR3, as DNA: TGTGCCAGCAGTGACAGCTACGAGCAGTACTTC.

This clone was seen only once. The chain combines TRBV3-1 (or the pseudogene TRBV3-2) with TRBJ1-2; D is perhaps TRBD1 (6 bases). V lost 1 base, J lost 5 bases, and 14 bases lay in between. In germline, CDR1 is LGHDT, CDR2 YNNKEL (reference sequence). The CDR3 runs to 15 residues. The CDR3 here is CASSQGLTGLYGYTF. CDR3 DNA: TGTGCCAGCAGCCAAGGGTTAACAGGGCTTTATGGCTACACCTTC.

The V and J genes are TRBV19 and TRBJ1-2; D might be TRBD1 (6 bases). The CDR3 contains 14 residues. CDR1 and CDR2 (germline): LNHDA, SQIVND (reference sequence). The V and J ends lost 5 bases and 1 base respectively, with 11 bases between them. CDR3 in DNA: TGTGCCAGTAGTCCTCGACAGGATAACTATGGCTACACCTTC. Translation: CASSPRQDNYGYTF. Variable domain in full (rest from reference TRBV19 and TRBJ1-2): DGGITQSPKYLFRKEGQNVTLSCEQNLNHDAMYWYRQDPGQGLRLIYYSQIVNDFQKGDIAEGYSVSREKKESFPLTVTSAQKNPTAFYLCASSPRQDNYGYTFGSGTRLTVV.

This chain's CDR3 is CASSLWTGNYEQYF. The DNA for the CDR3 is TGTGCCAGCAGCTTGTGGACAGGGAACTACGAGCAGTACTTC. The chain couples TRBV7-8 to TRBJ2-7; TRBD1 agrees at 8 bases. The trim removed 3 bases at V and 3 bases at J, leaving 4 bases unmatched. CDR1 is SGHVS, CDR2 FQNEAQ, per germline. CDR3 length: 14 residues.

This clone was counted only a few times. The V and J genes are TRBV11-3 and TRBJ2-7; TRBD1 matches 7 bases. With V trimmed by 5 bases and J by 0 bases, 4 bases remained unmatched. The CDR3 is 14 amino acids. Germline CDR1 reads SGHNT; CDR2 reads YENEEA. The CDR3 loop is CASSPRDSSYEQYF. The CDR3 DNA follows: TGTGCCAGCAGCCCCCGGGACAGCTCCTACGAGCAGTACTTC. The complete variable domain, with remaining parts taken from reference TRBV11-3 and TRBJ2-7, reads EAGVVQSPRYKIIEKKQPVAFWCNPISGHNTLYWYLQNLGQGPELLIRYENEEAVDDSQLPKDRFSAERLKGVDSTLKIQPAELGDSAVYLCASSPRDSSYEQYFGPGTRLTVT.

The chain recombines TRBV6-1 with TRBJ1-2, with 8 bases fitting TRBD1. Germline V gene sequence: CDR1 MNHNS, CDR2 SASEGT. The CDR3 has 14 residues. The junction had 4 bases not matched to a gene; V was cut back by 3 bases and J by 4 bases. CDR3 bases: TGTGCCAGCAGTGACAGGGGGCGGCTCTATGGCTACACCTTC. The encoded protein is CASSDRGRLYGYTF.

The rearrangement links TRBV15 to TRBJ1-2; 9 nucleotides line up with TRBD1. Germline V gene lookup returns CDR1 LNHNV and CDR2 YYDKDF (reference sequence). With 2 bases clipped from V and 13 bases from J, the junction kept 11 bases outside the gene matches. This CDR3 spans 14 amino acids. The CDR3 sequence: CATSRPGQGEKSTF. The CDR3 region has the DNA TGTGCCACCAGCAGACCGGGACAGGGAGAGAAAAGCACCTTC.

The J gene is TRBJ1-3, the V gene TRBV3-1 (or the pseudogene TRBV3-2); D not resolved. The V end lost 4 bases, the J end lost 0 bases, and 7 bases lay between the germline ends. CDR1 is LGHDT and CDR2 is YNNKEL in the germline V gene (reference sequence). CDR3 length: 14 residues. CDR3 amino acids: CASSLTISGNTIYF. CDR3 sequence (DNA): TGTGCCAGCAGCCTAACTATCTCTGGAAACACCATATATTTT.

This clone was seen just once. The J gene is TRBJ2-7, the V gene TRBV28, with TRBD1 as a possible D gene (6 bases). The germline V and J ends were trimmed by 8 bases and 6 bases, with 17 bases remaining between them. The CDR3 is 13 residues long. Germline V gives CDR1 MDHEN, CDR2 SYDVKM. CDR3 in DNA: TGTGCCAGCTTCTTACAGGGTATGGGCGAGCAGTACTTC. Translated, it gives CASFLQGMGEQYF.

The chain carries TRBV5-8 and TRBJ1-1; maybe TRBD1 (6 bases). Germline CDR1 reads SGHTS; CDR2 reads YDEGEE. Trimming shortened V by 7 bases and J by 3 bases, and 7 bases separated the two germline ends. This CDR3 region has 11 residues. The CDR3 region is CASQGYTEAFF. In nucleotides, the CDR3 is TGTGCCAGCCAGGGGTACACTGAAGCTTTCTTT.

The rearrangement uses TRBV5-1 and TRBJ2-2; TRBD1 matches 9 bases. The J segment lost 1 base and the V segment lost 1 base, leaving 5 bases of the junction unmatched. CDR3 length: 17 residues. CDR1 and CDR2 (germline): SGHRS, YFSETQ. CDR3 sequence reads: CASSLPRQGVNTGELFF. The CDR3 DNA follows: TGCGCCAGCAGCTTGCCCCGACAGGGGGTGAACACCGGGGAGCTGTTTTTT.

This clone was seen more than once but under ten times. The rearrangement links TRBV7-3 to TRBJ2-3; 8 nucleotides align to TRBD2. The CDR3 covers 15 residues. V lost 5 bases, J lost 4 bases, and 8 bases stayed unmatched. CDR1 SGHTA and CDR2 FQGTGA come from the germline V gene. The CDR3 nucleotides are TGTGCCAGCAGCCCCCGGGGGGGGCGGGCAGATACGCAGTATTTT. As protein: CASSPRGGRADTQYF.

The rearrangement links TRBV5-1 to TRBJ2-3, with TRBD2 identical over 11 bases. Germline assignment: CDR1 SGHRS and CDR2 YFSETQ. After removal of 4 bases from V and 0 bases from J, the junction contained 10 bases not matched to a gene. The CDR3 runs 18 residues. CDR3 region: CASSRLGTSGISTDTQYF. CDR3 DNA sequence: TGCGCCAGCAGCCGGCTCGGGACTAGCGGTATAAGCACAGATACGCAGTATTTT.

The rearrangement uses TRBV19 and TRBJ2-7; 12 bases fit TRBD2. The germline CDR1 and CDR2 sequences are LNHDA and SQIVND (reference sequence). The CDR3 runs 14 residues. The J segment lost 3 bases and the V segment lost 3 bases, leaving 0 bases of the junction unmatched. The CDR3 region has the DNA TGTGCCAGTAGTATGGGACTAGCGGGCTACGAGCAGTACTTC. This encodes CASSMGLAGYEQYF.

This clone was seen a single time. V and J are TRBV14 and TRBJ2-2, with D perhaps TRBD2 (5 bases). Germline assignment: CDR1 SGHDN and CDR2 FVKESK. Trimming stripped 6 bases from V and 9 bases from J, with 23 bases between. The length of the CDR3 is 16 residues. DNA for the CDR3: TGTGCCAGCAGTCTTATGCCCGGGGTCCAAGCGCGGGAGCTGTTTTTT. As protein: CASSLMPGVQARELFF.

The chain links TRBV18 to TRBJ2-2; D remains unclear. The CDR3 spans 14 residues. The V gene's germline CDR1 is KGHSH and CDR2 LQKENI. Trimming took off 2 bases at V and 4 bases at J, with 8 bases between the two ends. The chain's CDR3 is CASSPGQATGELFF. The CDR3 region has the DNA TGTGCCAGCTCACCAGGGCAGGCCACCGGGGAGCTGTTTTTT.